This TCR beta chain was identified during a study of T-cell reconstitution after alpha-beta-depleted transplantation in children (dated by TCRdb to about 2016). Context from the whole study: The study quantitatively tracked T-cell immune reconstitution after TCRalphabeta/CD19-depleted allogeneic hematopoietic cell transplantation in children using TCR repertoire profiling. Beyond this particular receptor, the publication reports: The high TCRbeta diversity at day 60 in some patients was ascribed to recipient T cells and intrathymic progenitors that had survived conditioning. The apparently early alphabetaT-cell count recovery about two months after transplant was reportedly dependent on only several hundred rapidly expanded clones derived from non-depleted graft cells. Hyperexpanded clone frequencies declined over subsequent months; after one year, T-cell counts and TCRbeta diversity were mostly attributed to newly produced T cells.

The library was produced with PCR. TCRdb lists the instrument as Illumina HiSeq 2500. To normalize quantification of the TCRbeta repertoire, the TCR libraries were built with molecular barcoding that relied on unique molecular identifiers. TCRdb cleaned the public reads at Q25 with fastp, built clones with MiXCR and kept in-frame beta chains. CDR3 protein duplicates are merged, each entry listing the most common genes and DNA. Recorded for this sample are fewer than 400,000 distinct CDR3 sequences; 20% to 30% of them occurred a single time. Together, the top ten hold about a tenth of the sample. CDR1 and CDR2 are read off the germline V gene as MNHNS and SASEGT. The CDR3 measures 14 amino acids from cysteine to phenylalanine. The only DNA kept is the CDR3, 42 bases in frame from the first base. V is cut by 6 bases and J by 5 bases, and the space between the germline ends is 13 bases. Concerning this clonotype itself: Its specific antigen is unknown. No base quality values were provided; no much bigger clone lies one nucleotide off.

The treatment or condition label of this sample denotes: allogeneic hematopoietic cell transplantation with graft depleted of TCRalphabeta T cells and CD19 B cells. The children who served as transplant recipients had been given grafts of TCRalphabeta/CD19-depleted allogeneic hematopoietic cells. The sequence was collected from a male patient under 18 who had a stem cell transplant for acute lymphoblastic leukemia, so the T cells may come from the graft donor. Material: PBMCs, mostly from graft donor cells, obtained 180 days after TCRalphabeta/CD19-depleted stem cell transplant. The V and J genes are TRBV6-1 and TRBJ1-4, with TRBD1 as a weak D call on 5 bases. The CDR3: CASSPEAGNEKLFF. The base sequence is TGTGCCAGCAGCCCGGAGGCAGGGAATGAAAAACTGTTTTTT.